Listed below are T cell receptor beta chains from one sample, sequenced in a study of T-cell reconstitution after alpha-beta-depleted transplantation in children. TCRdb called the PCR reads again in MiXCR, with one record for every CDR3 protein. The repertoire has some 70,000 distinct CDR3 sequences, 5.5% to 7.5% of them found once; the top ten carry less than 3%. The material was PBMCs from the stem cell graft donor, obtained from the stem cell graft. Source of these receptors: a human donor who donated a stem cell graft to a child with acute lymphoblastic leukemia. Both conserved end residues are trimmed from each CDR3. The order of the fields is V gene, CDR3 protein.

TRBV18	ASSSSEGGRQPQH
TRBV5-1	ASSYGQGIWTEAF
TRBV3-1	ASSYQEGEQF
TRBV6-2/TRBV6-3	AGGTSRFEQY
TRBV9	ASSVEPDRMNTEAF
TRBV11-2	ASSLEMGLGVGGANVLT
TRBV7-6	ASSLYNQPQH
TRBV6-2/TRBV6-3	ASRPPGRGNQPQH
TRBV21-1	ASENREGAYEQY
TRBV28	ASNPRILNEKLF
TRBV28	ASGLGSTEAF
TRBV6-1	ASSEARRDRALPTPDIQY
TRBV7-4	ASSPQRENTGELF
TRBV6-5	ASSHLAGASNEQF
TRBV5-1	ASSPDIQSPKY
TRBV4-3	ASSQARGSNGYT
TRBV6-4	ASSQTPGLGSHEQF